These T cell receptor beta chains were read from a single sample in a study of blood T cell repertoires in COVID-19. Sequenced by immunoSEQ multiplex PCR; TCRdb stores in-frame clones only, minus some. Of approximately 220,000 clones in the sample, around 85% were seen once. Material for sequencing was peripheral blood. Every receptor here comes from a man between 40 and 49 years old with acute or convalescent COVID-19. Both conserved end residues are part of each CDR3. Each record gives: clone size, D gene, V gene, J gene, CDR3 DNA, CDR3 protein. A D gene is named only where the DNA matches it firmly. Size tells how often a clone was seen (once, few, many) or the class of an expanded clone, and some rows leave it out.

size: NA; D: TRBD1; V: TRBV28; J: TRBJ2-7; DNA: TGTGCCAGCAGTTCGACAGGGGGATACTACGAGCAGTACTTC; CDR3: CASSSTGGYYEQYF
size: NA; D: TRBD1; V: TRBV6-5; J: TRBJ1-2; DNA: TGTGCCAGCAGTTACATACTAGGGGGCTTGAACTATGGCTACACCTTC; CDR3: CASSYILGGLNYGYTF
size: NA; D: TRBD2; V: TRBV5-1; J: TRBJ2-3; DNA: TGCGCCAGCAGCGGCACGAGCGGGGGACGCACAGATACGCAGTATTTT; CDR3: CASSGTSGGRTDTQYF
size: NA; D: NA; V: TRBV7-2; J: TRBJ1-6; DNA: TGTGCCAGCAGCCGCGGACCCCAGGGTATCGGTTCACCCCTCCACTTT; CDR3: CASSRGPQGIGSPLHF
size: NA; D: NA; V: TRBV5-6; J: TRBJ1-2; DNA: TGTGCCAGCAGCCCGAGGGAGCAGGATGGCTACACCTTC; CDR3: CASSPREQDGYTF
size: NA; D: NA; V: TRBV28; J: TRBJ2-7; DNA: TGTGCCACCGCGACAGGTCCCCCCCCCTACGAGCAGTACTTC; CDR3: CATATGPPPYEQYF
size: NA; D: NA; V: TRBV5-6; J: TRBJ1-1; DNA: TGTGCCAGCAGCTTGACGGGAGGAGGGACTGAAGCTTTCTTT; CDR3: CASSLTGGGTEAFF
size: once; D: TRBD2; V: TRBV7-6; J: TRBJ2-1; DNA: TGTGCCAGCAGCTTAAGCACTAGCGGTTACAATGAGCAGTTCTTC; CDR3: CASSLSTSGYNEQFF
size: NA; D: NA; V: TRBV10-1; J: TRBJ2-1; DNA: TGCGCCAGCAGTGAGGACAGTTGGAATGAGCAGTTCTTC; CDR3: CASSEDSWNEQFF
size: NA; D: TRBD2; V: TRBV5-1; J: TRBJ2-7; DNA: TGCGCCAGCACTTCCTCCGTTAGCGGGGGGGCTGAGCAGTACTTC; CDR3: CASTSSVSGGAEQYF
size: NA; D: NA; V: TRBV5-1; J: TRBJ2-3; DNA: TGCGCCAGCAGCTTGGATAGCAGCACAGATACGCAGTATTTT; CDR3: CASSLDSSTDTQYF
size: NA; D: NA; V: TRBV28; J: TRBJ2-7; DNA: TGTGCCAGCAGTTTAGTCAGTTCCTACGAGCAGTACTTC; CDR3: CASSLVSSYEQYF
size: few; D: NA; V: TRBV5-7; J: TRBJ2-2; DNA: TGTGCCAGCAGCTTCGAAGCCAACACCGGGGAGCTGTTTTTT; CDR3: CASSFEANTGELFF
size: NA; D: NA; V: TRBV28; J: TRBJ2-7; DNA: TGTGCCAGCAGGGACAGCTACGAGCAGTACTTC; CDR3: CASRDSYEQYF
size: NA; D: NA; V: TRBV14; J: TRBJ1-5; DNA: TGTGCCAGCAGCCCTGCTGCGGACAATCAGCCCCAGCATTTT; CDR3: CASSPAADNQPQHF
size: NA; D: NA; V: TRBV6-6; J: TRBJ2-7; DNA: TGTGCCAGCAGTTACCAAACGCAGAACGAGCAGTACTTC; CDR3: CASSYQTQNEQYF
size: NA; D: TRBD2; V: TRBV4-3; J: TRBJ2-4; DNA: TGCGCCAGCAGCCAACCTAGCGGGAGGGCCCGGGCCAAAAACATTCAGTACTTC; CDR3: CASSQPSGRARAKNIQYF
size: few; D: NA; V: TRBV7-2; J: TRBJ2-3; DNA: TGTGCCAGCAGCTTACTGGCACATATGACAGATACGCAGTATTTT; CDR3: CASSLLAHMTDTQYF
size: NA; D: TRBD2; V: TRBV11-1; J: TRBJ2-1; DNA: TGTGCCAGCAGCATGGGGACTAGCGGGGAAGAGCAGTTCTTC; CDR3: CASSMGTSGEEQFF
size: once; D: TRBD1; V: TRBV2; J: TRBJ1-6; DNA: TGTGCCAGCAGTGTCGCGACAGGGGGCAATTCACCCCTCCACTTT; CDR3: CASSVATGGNSPLHF
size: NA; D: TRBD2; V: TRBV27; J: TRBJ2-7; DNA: TGTGCCAGCACCATAGCGGGCCCGTACGAGCTGTACTTC; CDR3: CASTIAGPYELYF
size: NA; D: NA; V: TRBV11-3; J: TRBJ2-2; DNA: TGTGCCAGCAGCCCGGGACAGAACACCGGGGAGCTGTTTTTT; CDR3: CASSPGQNTGELFF
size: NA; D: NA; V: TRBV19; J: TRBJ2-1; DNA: TGTGCCAGTAGTACACAGGTGAGCTCCTACAATGAGCAGTTCTTC; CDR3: CASSTQVSSYNEQFF
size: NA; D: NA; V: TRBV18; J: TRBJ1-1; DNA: TGTGCCAGCTCACGTGGACAGATCGGCACTGAAGCTTTCTTT; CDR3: CASSRGQIGTEAFF
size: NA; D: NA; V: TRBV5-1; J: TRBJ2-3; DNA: TGCGCCAGCAGCTTCTATGATCCTACCACAGATACGCAGTATTTT; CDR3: CASSFYDPTTDTQYF
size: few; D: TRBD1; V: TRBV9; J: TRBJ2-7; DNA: TGTGCCAGCAGCGTAATAAAGTATGATGGGACAGGGATCTCCTACGAGCAGTACTTC; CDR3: CASSVIKYDGTGISYEQYF
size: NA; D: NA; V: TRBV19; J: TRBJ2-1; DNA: TGTGCCAGTAGTGTAGTAGCGGCGGCAAATGAGCAGTTCTTC; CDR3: CASSVVAAANEQFF
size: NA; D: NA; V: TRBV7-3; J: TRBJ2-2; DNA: TGTGCCAGCAGCACCCCAGGGACCGGGGAGCTGTTTTTT; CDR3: CASSTPGTGELFF
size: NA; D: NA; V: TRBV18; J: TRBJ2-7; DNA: TGTGCCAGCTCACCTACAGCCAACTACGAGCAGTACTTC; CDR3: CASSPTANYEQYF
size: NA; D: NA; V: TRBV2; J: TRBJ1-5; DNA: TGTGCCAGCAGGAACAGGGAACAGCCCCAGCATTTT; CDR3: CASRNREQPQHF
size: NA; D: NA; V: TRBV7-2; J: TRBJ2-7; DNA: TGTGCCAGCAGCTTAGTGGACATCTACGAGCAGTACTTC; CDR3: CASSLVDIYEQYF
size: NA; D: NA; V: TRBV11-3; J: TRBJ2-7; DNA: TGTGCCAGCAGCCTCAAAAACAGGACCTACGAGCAGTACTTC; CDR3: CASSLKNRTYEQYF
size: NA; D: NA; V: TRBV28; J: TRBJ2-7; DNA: TGTGCCAGCAGCCCGTACTACGAGCAGTACTTC; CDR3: CASSPYYEQYF
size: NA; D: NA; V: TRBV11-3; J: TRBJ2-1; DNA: TGTGCCAGCAGCTCCTTGACTTACCGTAATGAGCAGTTCTTC; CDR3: CASSSLTYRNEQFF
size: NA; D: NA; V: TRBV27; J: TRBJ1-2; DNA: TGTGCCAGCGGGTGGGGCAGGGTCAGCCGGGGCTACACCTTC; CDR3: CASGWGRVSRGYTF
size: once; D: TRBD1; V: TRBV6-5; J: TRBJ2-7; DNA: TGTGCCAGCAGCCGAGGGACAGGGTTGGGCGAGCAGTACTTC; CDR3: CASSRGTGLGEQYF
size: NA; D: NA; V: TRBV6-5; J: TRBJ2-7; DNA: TGTGCCAGCAGGGCCCCAGCGGTCTCCTACGAGCAGTACTTC; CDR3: CASRAPAVSYEQYF
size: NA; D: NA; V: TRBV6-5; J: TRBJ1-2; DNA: TGTGCCAGCAGTTCGCTACAGGGCTACTATGGCTACACCTTC; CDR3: CASSSLQGYYGYTF
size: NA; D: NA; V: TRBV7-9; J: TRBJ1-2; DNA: TGTGCCAGCAGCTCCTCGGGAGGGGGAGGCTATGGCTACACCTTC; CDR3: CASSSSGGGGYGYTF
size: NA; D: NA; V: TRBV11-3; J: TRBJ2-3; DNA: TGTGCCAGCAGCTTAGATAGCCCGAACCGGGTGGATACGCAGTATTTT; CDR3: CASSLDSPNRVDTQYF
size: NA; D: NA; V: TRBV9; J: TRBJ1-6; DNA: TGTGCCAGCAGTCTAGGGGTAAGCTCACCCCTCCACTTT; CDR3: CASSLGVSSPLHF
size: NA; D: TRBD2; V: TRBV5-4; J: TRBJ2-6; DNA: TGTGCCAGCAGCTTGGTGGCGGGAGGACCCCCTGGGGCCAACGTCCTGACTTTC; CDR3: CASSLVAGGPPGANVLTF
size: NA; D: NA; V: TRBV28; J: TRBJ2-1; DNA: TGTGCCAGCAGTTTACATGACTGGCGATACAATGAGCAGTTCTTC; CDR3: CASSLHDWRYNEQFF
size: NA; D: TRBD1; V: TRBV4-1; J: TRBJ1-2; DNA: TGCGCCAGCAGCCATGAACAGGGGCTATATGGCTACACCTTC; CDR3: CASSHEQGLYGYTF
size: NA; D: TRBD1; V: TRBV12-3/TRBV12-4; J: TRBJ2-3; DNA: TGTGCCAGCAGCCGAAACAGGGGAGATACGCAGTATTTT; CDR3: CASSRNRGDTQYF
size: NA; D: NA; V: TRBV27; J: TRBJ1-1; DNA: TGTGCCAGCAGTTTGGGTCTGGGGGCGAACACTGAAGCTTTCTTT; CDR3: CASSLGLGANTEAFF
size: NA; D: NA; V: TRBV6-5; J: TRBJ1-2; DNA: TGTGCCAGCAGTCACACAGGGCTCGGTGGCTACACCTTC; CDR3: CASSHTGLGGYTF